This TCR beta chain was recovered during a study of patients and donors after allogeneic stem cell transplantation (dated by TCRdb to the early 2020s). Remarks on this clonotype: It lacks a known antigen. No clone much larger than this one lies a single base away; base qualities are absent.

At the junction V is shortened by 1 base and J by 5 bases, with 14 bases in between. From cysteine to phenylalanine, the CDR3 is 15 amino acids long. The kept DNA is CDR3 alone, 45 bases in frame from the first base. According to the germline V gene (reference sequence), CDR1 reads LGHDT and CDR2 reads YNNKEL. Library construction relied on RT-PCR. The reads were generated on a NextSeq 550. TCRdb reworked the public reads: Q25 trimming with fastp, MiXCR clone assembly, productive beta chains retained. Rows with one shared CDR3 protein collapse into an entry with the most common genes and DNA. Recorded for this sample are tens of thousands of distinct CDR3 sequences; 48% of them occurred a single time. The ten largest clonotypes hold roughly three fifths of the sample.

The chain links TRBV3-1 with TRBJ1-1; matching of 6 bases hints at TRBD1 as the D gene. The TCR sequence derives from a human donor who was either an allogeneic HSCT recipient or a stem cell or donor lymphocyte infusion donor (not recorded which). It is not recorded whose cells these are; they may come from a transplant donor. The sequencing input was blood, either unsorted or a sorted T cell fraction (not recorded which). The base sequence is TGTGCCAGCAGCCAAGGCCCGGGGGCGAGGACTGAAGCTTTCTTT. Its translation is CASSQGPGARTEAFF.